A single sample is the source of the 27 T cell receptor beta chains below, sequenced in a study of CD8 T cells in ankylosing spondylitis. Antigen specificity for these receptors is unknown. Whole-study findings and limits: A TCR beta motif made of eight highly homologous variants seemed typical of ankylosing spondylitis blood.

TCRdb processed the 5' RACE reads anew with MiXCR; each CDR3 protein has one entry. This repertoire shows roughly 440,000 distinct CDR3 sequences, approximately 17% found once; its top ten account for just over 1%. Sequencing was performed on blood, either unsorted or a sorted T cell fraction (not recorded which). The receptors originated from a male donor with ankylosing spondylitis.

The chain recombines TRBV2 with TRBJ2-7; D is perhaps TRBD2 (6 bases). The CDR3 loop spans 17 amino acids. Trimming pared 2 bases from V and 2 bases from J, leaving 19 bases between. Germline lookup yields CDR1 SNHLY and CDR2 FYNNEI. CDR3 bases: TGTGCCAGCAGTGAAAGGGCGGGAACGGGGCGACCCTACGAGCAGTACTTC. This gives the protein CASSERAGTGRPYEQYF.

This clonotype came up a few times. The CDR3 region is CASSSGQGASYEQYF. The CDR3 nucleotides are TGCGCCAGCAGCTCTGGACAGGGGGCCTCCTACGAGCAGTACTTC. J is TRBJ2-7 and V is TRBV5-1, with 11 nucleotides matching TRBD1. V shed 3 bases and J 0 bases; nucleotides not matched to a gene: 2. The germline V gene has CDR1 SGHRS and CDR2 YFSETQ. The CDR3 has 15 amino acids.

There are a few counts of this clonotype. This sequence joins TRBV20-1 and TRBJ2-5; TRBD2 is a possible D gene (5 bases). The CDR3 length is 12 residues. The germline V and J ends were trimmed by 8 bases and 4 bases, with 14 bases remaining between them. Germline CDR1 reads DFQATT; CDR2 reads SNEGSKA (reference sequence). The CDR3 sequence is CSFSGSAETQYF. The CDR3 DNA sequence: TGCAGTTTTTCGGGTAGCGCAGAGACCCAGTACTTC.

This clonotype was picked up a small number of times. The chain joins TRBV30 to TRBJ2-5; D ambiguous. The CDR3 runs to 11 residues. Trimming cost V 0 bases and J 5 bases, with 4 bases left between them. Germline V gene lookup returns CDR1 GTSNPN and CDR2 SVGIG (reference sequence). CDR3 loop: CAWSVVETQYF. In nucleotides, the CDR3 is TGTGCCTGGAGTGTGGTTGAGACCCAGTACTTC. The full variable domain, its missing parts supplied by reference TRBV30 and TRBJ2-5, is SQTIHQWPATLVQPVGSPLSLECTVEGTSNPNLYWYRQAAGRGLQLLFYSVGIGQISSEVPQNLSASRPQDRQFILSSKKLLLSDSGFYLCAWSVVETQYFGPGTRLLVL.

This chain connects TRBV18 to TRBJ2-3; 7 bases fit TRBD1. This CDR3 is 16 amino acids long. Germline-derived CDR1 and CDR2 are KGHSH and LQKENI. Losses at the gene ends were 1 base for V and 4 bases for J; bases not matched to a gene: 8. This chain's CDR3 is CASSPRDRGFPDTQYF. The DNA for the CDR3 is TGTGCCAGCTCACCACGGGACAGAGGGTTCCCAGATACGCAGTATTTT. Drawing the rest from reference TRBV18 and TRBJ2-3, the complete variable domain is NAGVMQNPRHLVRRRGQEARLRCSPMKGHSHVYWYRQLPEEGLKFMVYLQKENIIDESGMPKERFSAEFPKEGPSILRIQQVVRGDSAAYFCASSPRDRGFPDTQYFGPGTRLTVL.

The chain links TRBV29-1 to TRBJ2-2, with a tentative D call TRBD1 (5 bases). Looked up from germline, CDR1 is SQVTM and CDR2 is ANQGSEA. The CDR3 length is 12 residues. V was pared by 5 bases and J by 7 bases, with 11 bases between. The CDR3 region is CSVQGANGELFF. The CDR3 nucleotides are TGCAGCGTTCAAGGGGCAAACGGGGAGCTGTTTTTT.

This clonotype turned up a few times. The rearrangement links TRBV14 to TRBJ2-5; 7 nucleotides line up with TRBD1. From germline, CDR1 is SGHDN and CDR2 FVKESK. This CDR3 is 16 amino acids long. V lost 0 bases to trimming and J lost 2 bases; unmatched junction nucleotides: 6. In DNA form, the CDR3 reads TGTGCCAGCAGCCAAGACGGGACAGTACTACAAGAGACCCAGTACTTC. Protein: CASSQDGTVLQETQYF.

This chain links TRBV4-1 with TRBJ2-5, with D maybe TRBD1 (6 bases). This CDR3 has 15 residues. Trimming stripped 0 bases from V and 0 bases from J, with 8 bases between. In germline, CDR1 is MGHRA, CDR2 YSYEKL. As DNA, the CDR3 is TGCGCCAGCAGCCAAGAATGGACAGACCAAGAGACCCAGTACTTC. This translates into CASSQEWTDQETQYF.

Concerning this clonotype: A clone one base away is much larger, so this may be a read error. The V gene is TRBV9, the J gene TRBJ2-1, with TRBD2 matching over 8 bases. Germline V gene sequence: CDR1 SGDLS, CDR2 YYNGEE. This CDR3 contains 15 residues. V was pared by 5 bases and J by 7 bases, with 11 bases of the junction left unmatched. The CDR3 sequence is CASRSYGRAMNEQFF. CDR3 DNA: TGTGCCAGCAGGTCCTACGGGAGGGCCATGAATGAGCAGTTCTTC.

This clonotype has ten or more counts. The rearrangement uses TRBV10-3 and TRBJ2-3, with D maybe TRBD2 (5 bases). Germline CDR1 and CDR2: ENHRY and SYGVKD. This CDR3 region has 15 residues. With 2 bases removed from V and 4 bases from J, the gap between germline ends came to 13 bases. The CDR3 loop is CAISEGGGVADTQYF. Written as DNA, the CDR3 is TGTGCCATCAGTGAGGGCGGAGGAGTCGCAGATACGCAGTATTTT.

This clonotype has a handful of counts. The chain uses TRBV29-1 and TRBJ1-1, with TRBD1 as a possible D gene (5 bases). The CDR3 runs to 11 residues. Trimming stripped 7 bases from V and 5 bases from J, with 11 bases between. Germline CDR1 is SQVTM and CDR2 is ANQGSEA. CDR3 sequence (DNA): TGCAGCGGTGGGGACGGGACTGAAGCTTTCTTT. Its protein product is CSGGDGTEAFF.

The gene calls are TRBV18 and TRBJ2-5, with 8 bases matching TRBD1. This CDR3 has 13 amino acids. V shed 11 bases, J shed 5 bases, and the junction held 10 bases outside the gene matches. From germline, CDR1 is KGHSH and CDR2 LQKENI. The CDR3 here is CACQGGQEETQYF. The CDR3, as DNA: TGTGCCTGCCAAGGGGGACAGGAGGAGACCCAGTACTTC.

The table lists this clonotype with a few counts. The rearrangement joins TRBV28 to TRBJ2-1; perhaps TRBD2 as D (6 bases). CDR1 MDHEN and CDR2 SYDVKM come from the germline V gene. The V and J ends lost 5 bases and 9 bases respectively, with 14 bases between them. The CDR3 totals 13 residues. CDR3 sequence: CASSPPSSGEQFF. The DNA of the CDR3 is TGTGCCAGCAGTCCTCCCAGTAGCGGTGAGCAGTTCTTC.

V usage is TRBV20-1 and J usage is TRBJ1-6; no clear D. The CDR3 totals 15 residues. Per the germline V gene, CDR1 is DFQATT and CDR2 is SNEGSKA (reference sequence). V was pared by 6 bases and J by 0 bases, with 12 bases between. The CDR3 sequence is CSARYESSYNSPLHF. Written as DNA, the CDR3 is TGCAGTGCCAGATACGAGAGCTCCTATAATTCACCCCTCCACTTT.

This clonotype has a handful of counts. The chain uses TRBV20-1 and TRBJ2-7, with D maybe TRBD2 (5 bases). V was trimmed by 6 bases and J by 2 bases, leaving 14 bases between them. The CDR3 has 13 amino acids. Germline V gives CDR1 DFQATT, CDR2 SNEGSKA (reference sequence). CDR3 in amino acids: CSASRDPAYEQYF. Here the CDR3 DNA reads TGCAGTGCGTCCCGGGATCCCGCCTACGAGCAGTACTTC.

This clonotype has a count of ten or more. The J gene is TRBJ2-1, the V gene TRBV5-1; 15 nucleotides match TRBD2. Per germline, CDR1 SGHRS and CDR2 YFSETQ. V shed 9 bases and J 0 bases; nucleotides not matched to a gene: 10. The CDR3 totals 18 residues. The chain's CDR3 is CATRTGTSGGSSYNEQFF. The CDR3 DNA is TGCGCCACCCGCACCGGGACTAGCGGGGGGAGCTCCTACAATGAGCAGTTCTTC.

The table lists this clonotype with a few counts. The V call is TRBV7-8, the J call TRBJ1-5; D is ambiguous. Germline-derived CDR1 and CDR2 are SGHVS and FQNEAQ. Trimming cost V 3 bases and J 5 bases, with 8 bases left between them. CDR3 length: 13 residues. DNA for the CDR3: TGTGCCAGCAGCTTCGCGAGGGATCAGCCCCAGCATTTT. Amino acids: CASSFARDQPQHF.

This clonotype was detected a few times. The chain carries TRBV9 and TRBJ2-3; 8 positions match TRBD2. The CDR3 sequence is 16 residues long. Germline V CDR1 and CDR2: SGDLS, YYNGEE. V was pared by 4 bases and J by 3 bases, with 10 bases of the junction left unmatched. In DNA form, the CDR3 reads TGTGCCAGCAGCCCAACGGGGGGGGGTGGGACAGATACGCAGTATTTT. It yields the protein CASSPTGGGGTDTQYF.

The chain combines TRBV15 with TRBJ2-3; TRBD2 agrees at 9 bases. With 6 bases clipped from V and 1 base from J, the junction kept 5 bases outside the gene matches. Germline values: CDR1 LNHNV, CDR2 YYDKDF (reference sequence). The CDR3 has 15 residues. CDR3 DNA: TGTGCCACCAGTACTTTAGCGGGGGGCACAGATACGCAGTATTTT. Amino acid sequence: CATSTLAGGTDTQYF.

This chain connects TRBV9 to TRBJ2-7; tentatively, D is TRBD2 (5 bases). V lost 4 bases and J 2 bases, leaving 25 bases between the germline ends. Germline values: CDR1 SGDLS, CDR2 YYNGEE. This CDR3 contains 18 residues. The CDR3, as DNA: TGTGCCAGCAGCCCAAAGAGCCGGGGTGGCGGGCATGCCTACGAGCAGTACTTC. Encoded protein: CASSPKSRGGGHAYEQYF.

The gene calls are TRBV2 and TRBJ1-2; 7 nucleotides agree with TRBD1. The CDR3 loop spans 13 amino acids. V shed 2 bases and J 8 bases; nucleotides not matched to a gene: 5. Germline values: CDR1 SNHLY, CDR2 FYNNEI. CDR3 sequence reads: CASSEYRGRGYTF. The CDR3, as DNA: TGTGCCAGCAGTGAATACAGGGGTAGGGGCTACACCTTC.

By share, this clonotype counts as medium-sized. The V gene is TRBV3-1, the J gene TRBJ1-1; no clear D. This CDR3 is 15 amino acids long. Between the trimmed V and J ends, which lost 0 bases and 1 base, there was a span of 9 bases. Germline V lookup: CDR1 LGHDT, CDR2 YNNKEL (reference sequence). DNA of the CDR3: TGTGCCAGCAGCCAAGACCTTCGGGCGAACACTGAAGCTTTCTTT. This gives the protein CASSQDLRANTEAFF.

The gene calls are TRBV28 and TRBJ1-5; D remains unclear. The V gene lost 7 bases and the J gene lost 2 bases, with 21 bases spanning the gap. Germline-derived CDR1 and CDR2 are MDHEN and SYDVKM. CDR3 length equals 17 residues. The CDR3 DNA sequence: TGTGCCAGCACCACCCGCCTTGGGAGTCGTGGCAATCAGCCCCAGCATTTT. It codes for CASTTRLGSRGNQPQHF. Using reference TRBV28 and TRBJ1-5 for the parts outside the CDR3, the full variable domain is DVKVTQSSRYLVKRTGEKVFLECVQDMDHENMFWYRQDPGLGLRLIYFSYDVKMKEKGDIPEGYSVSREKKERFSLILESASTNQTSMYLCASTTRLGSRGNQPQHFGDGTRLSIL.

This clonotype was seen more than once but under ten times. The rearrangement uses TRBV29-1 and TRBJ2-4; D is undetermined. The V and J ends lost 5 bases and 7 bases respectively, with 12 bases between them. Germline loops: CDR1 SQVTM, CDR2 ANQGSEA. This CDR3 comprises 12 residues. Here the CDR3 DNA reads TGCAGCGTTAAGACCCTCTCGAACATTCAGTACTTC. As protein: CSVKTLSNIQYF.

This chain links TRBV28 with TRBJ1-4; weak D call: TRBD1 (5 bases). CDR3 length: 15 residues. Per the germline V gene, CDR1 is MDHEN and CDR2 is SYDVKM. Trimming cost V 5 bases and J 0 bases, with 10 bases left between them. In nucleotides, the CDR3 is TGTGCCAGCAGTCCCAGGGAAACAACTAATGAAAAACTGTTTTTT. The encoded protein is CASSPRETTNEKLFF.

This clonotype was recorded a few times. This sequence joins TRBV4-1 and TRBJ1-2; tentatively, D is TRBD1 (6 bases). The CDR3 is 13 amino acids. Trimming removed 0 bases from V and 6 bases from J, with 8 bases in between. The V gene's germline CDR1 is MGHRA and CDR2 YSYEKL. CDR3 DNA: TGCGCCAGCAGCCAAGACAGGGGAGATGGCTACACCTTC. This encodes CASSQDRGDGYTF.

This clonotype was found a few times. The V gene is TRBV11-2, the J gene TRBJ2-1, with TRBD2 identical over 13 bases. V lost 4 bases and J lost 5; bases outside the gene matches: 5. Germline values: CDR1 SGHAT, CDR2 FQNNGV. The CDR3 runs 16 residues. The DNA for the CDR3 is TGTGCCAGCAGCTCATGGACTAGCGGGAGAAACAATGAGCAGTTCTTC. Amino acid sequence: CASSSWTSGRNNEQFF.